This T cell receptor beta chain was captured in a study of blood T cell repertoires in COVID-19. Background on the study: Sites across the United States, Italy and Spain contributed samples from acute and convalescent COVID-19. PBMCs, B-cell-depleted T cells, or T cells were the source of the cDNA or gDNA that made up the material.

Germline assignment: CDR1 SGHNT and CDR2 YENEEA. CDR3 size: 15 residues. The V segment lost 5 bases and the J segment 6 bases; nucleotides outside the gene matches: 10. Sequenced by immunoSEQ multiplex PCR; TCRdb stores in-frame clones only, minus some. The table has 80,000 to 95,000 clones, 85% seen once. There are a few counts of this clone. Specimen: peripheral blood. This TCR came from a man aged 80 or over with acute or convalescent COVID-19. The rearrangement links TRBV11-3 to TRBJ2-1; TRBD2 matches at 7 bases. The chain's CDR3 is CASSPDWREFNEQFF. CDR3 bases: TGTGCCAGCAGCCCCGACTGGCGGGAGTTCAATGAGCAGTTCTTC.